Shown below are 20 T cell receptor beta chains from a single sample sequenced in a study of T cell changes during pregnancy in multiple sclerosis. Profiled with immunoSEQ multiplex PCR; TCRdb holds only in-frame clones, not every one. The table has approximately 50,000 clones, about 90% seen once; the top ten hold approximately 6.6%. This specimen consisted of peripheral blood, obtained in the third trimester of pregnancy. All receptors come from a female donor in good health, enrolled as a control in a pregnancy study.

V and J are TRBV30 and TRBJ1-4; D is uncertain. Trimming shortened V by 0 bases and J by 7 bases, and 12 bases separated the two germline ends. This CDR3 is 14 amino acids long. Germline V gene sequence: CDR1 GTSNPN, CDR2 SVGIG (reference sequence). The CDR3 here is CAWSVDGRGEKLFF. The CDR3 DNA sequence: TGTGCCTGGAGTGTAGACGGCCGGGGTGAAAAACTGTTTTTT.

The chain employs TRBV19 and TRBJ1-6, with 9 positions matching TRBD1. V lost 7 bases and J lost 9; bases outside the gene matches: 13. The germline CDR1 and CDR2 sequences are LNHDA and SQIVND (reference sequence). The length of the CDR3 is 16 residues. The CDR3 DNA follows: TGTGCCAGTACCCAAACTGACAGGGGGTACGGTTCACCCCTCCACTTT. Protein: CASTQTDRGYGSPLHF.

This sequence joins TRBV5-1 and TRBJ1-1; D not resolved. Germline values: CDR1 SGHRS, CDR2 YFSETQ. V shed 1 base and J shed 1 base, with 8 bases lying between them. The CDR3 consists of 14 residues. Here the CDR3 reads CASSLNSGNTEAFF. The CDR3 nucleotides read TGCGCCAGCAGCTTGAACTCGGGGAACACTGAAGCTTTCTTT.

The J gene is TRBJ2-2, the V gene TRBV27; D remains ambiguous. Trimming took off 2 bases at V and 0 bases at J, with 16 bases between the two ends. The CDR3 spans 18 residues. CDR1 MNHEY and CDR2 SMNVEV come from the germline V gene (reference sequence). CDR3 loop: CASSLETRARANTGELFF. The CDR3 DNA reads as TGTGCCAGCAGTTTAGAAACCCGTGCCCGCGCGAACACCGGGGAGCTGTTTTTT.

This rearrangement joins TRBV4-1 to TRBJ1-2, with D perhaps TRBD1 (6 bases). This CDR3 comprises 15 residues. The V end was cut by 0 bases, the J end by 1 base, with 9 bases between. Per germline, CDR1 MGHRA and CDR2 YSYEKL. The CDR3 sequence is CASSQEQGVNYGYTF. CDR3 nucleotides: TGCGCCAGCAGCCAAGAACAGGGCGTTAACTATGGCTACACCTTC.

The chain joins TRBV2 to TRBJ1-5; D possibly corresponds to TRBD1 (5 bases). The germline CDR1 and CDR2 sequences are SNHLY and FYNNEI. V lost 6 bases and J lost 6, with 12 bases in between. CDR3 length: 13 residues. CDR3 sequence: CASSESRVQPQHF. The CDR3 DNA sequence: TGTGCCAGCAGCGAGTCCAGGGTTCAGCCCCAGCATTTT.

This clone was counted once. The chain is built from TRBV4-3 and TRBJ2-3, with D possibly TRBD1 on 7 matching bases. V dropped 3 bases and J dropped 4 bases, with 17 bases sitting between them. CDR3 length equals 16 residues. The V gene's germline CDR1 is LGHNA and CDR2 YSLEER. This CDR3 reads CASSQSGGWSPDTQYF. The CDR3 DNA sequence: TGCGCCAGCAGCCAGTCAGGGGGGTGGAGCCCAGATACGCAGTATTTT.

The chain carries TRBV6-1 and TRBJ2-5, with D possibly being TRBD1 (6 bases). Trimming left V 2 bases short and J 2 bases short, with 9 bases between. Germline CDR1 MNHNS, CDR2 SASEGT. The CDR3 totals 14 residues. The CDR3 protein is CASSEWTVQETQYF. The CDR3 DNA follows: TGTGCCAGCAGTGAATGGACAGTTCAAGAGACCCAGTACTTC.

V is TRBV29-1 and J is TRBJ1-5; TRBD1 is a possible D gene (6 bases). The V and J ends lost 2 bases and 4 bases respectively, with 9 bases between them. The CDR3 is made up of 13 amino acids. In germline, CDR1 is SQVTM, CDR2 ANQGSEA. The CDR3 region is CSVEQGLNQPQHF. The DNA of the CDR3 is TGCAGCGTTGAACAGGGGCTAAATCAGCCCCAGCATTTT.

V and J are TRBV7-2 and TRBJ2-5; tentatively, D is TRBD1 (5 bases). Trimming took off 2 bases at V and 5 bases at J, with 15 bases between the two ends. Per germline, CDR1 SGHTA and CDR2 FQGNSA. There are 15 residues in the CDR3. DNA for the CDR3: TGTGCCAGCAGCTTACAGTTAGGGGCGAGTGAGACCCAGTACTTC. Protein sequence: CASSLQLGASETQYF.

The V and J genes are TRBV11-2 and TRBJ2-7; D might be TRBD2 (6 bases). V lost 5 bases and J lost 6, with 17 bases in between. Germline V gene data show CDR1 as SGHAT and CDR2 as FQNNGV. CDR3 length equals 14 residues. The CDR3 bases are TGTGCCAGCAGCCCCTCCCTATACGGGAGCGAGCAGTACTTC. Translated: CASSPSLYGSEQYF. Full variable domain (missing parts from reference TRBV11-2 and TRBJ2-7): EAGVAQSPRYKIIEKRQSVAFWCNPISGHATLYWYQQILGQGPKLLIQFQNNGVVDDSQLPKDRFSAERLKGVDSTLKIQPAKLEDSAVYLCASSPSLYGSEQYFGPGTRLTVT.

The V call is TRBV7-2, the J call TRBJ2-7; D is undetermined. V lost 0 bases and J lost 5, with 5 bases in between. Germline CDR1 reads SGHTA; CDR2 reads FQGNSA. There are 12 residues in the CDR3. The CDR3 loop is CASSLALHEQYF. Written as DNA, the CDR3 is TGTGCCAGCAGCTTAGCCCTCCACGAGCAGTACTTC.

The count of this clone is one. This chain links TRBV11-3 with TRBJ2-5, with 10 nucleotides matching TRBD2. In germline, CDR1 is SGHNT, CDR2 YENEEA. V lost 1 base and J lost 5; bases outside the gene matches: 10. This CDR3 spans 17 amino acids. CDR3 amino acids: CASSLAASGGAQETQYF. The CDR3 DNA is TGTGCCAGCAGCTTAGCCGCGAGCGGGGGGGCCCAGGAGACCCAGTACTTC.

V gene TRBV30 combines with J gene TRBJ1-1; 7 nucleotides align to TRBD1. The J segment lost 0 bases and the V segment lost 4 bases, leaving 5 bases of the junction unmatched. The CDR3 length is 14 residues. Germline CDR1 reads GTSNPN; CDR2 reads SVGIG (reference sequence). CDR3 region: CAWTWDSLNTEAFF. The CDR3 bases are TGTGCCTGGACTTGGGACAGTCTGAACACTGAAGCTTTCTTT.

The chain has TRBV27 and TRBJ2-5; D is unclear. V lost 6 bases and J 2 bases, leaving 13 bases between the germline ends. Germline V lookup: CDR1 MNHEY, CDR2 SMNVEV (reference sequence). This CDR3 has 14 residues. The CDR3 sequence is CASSSPILQETQYF. CDR3 coding DNA: TGTGCCAGCAGCTCGCCTATTCTTCAAGAGACCCAGTACTTC.

This sequence joins TRBV13 and TRBJ2-7; the match to TRBD2 covers 10 bases. V lost 7 bases to trimming and J lost 2 bases; unmatched junction nucleotides: 11. Germline V gene lookup returns CDR1 PRHDT and CDR2 FYEKMQ (reference sequence). The CDR3 contains 16 residues. CDR3 protein: CASTLAGASPTYEQYF. CDR3 sequence (DNA): TGTGCCAGCACCCTAGCGGGAGCATCCCCAACCTACGAGCAGTACTTC.

The chain carries TRBV19 and TRBJ2-3; 10 bases match TRBD1. Germline V gene sequence: CDR1 LNHDA, CDR2 SQIVND (reference sequence). V was clipped by 1 base and J by 2 bases; unmatched bases: 3. The CDR3 sequence is 16 residues long. DNA of the CDR3: TGTGCCAGTAGTATAGGGGACAGGGGTTTCACAGATACGCAGTATTTT. Translated: CASSIGDRGFTDTQYF.

This clone was seen a handful of times. V gene TRBV2 combines with J gene TRBJ1-2, with D unclear. CDR3 size: 13 residues. The V gene's germline CDR1 is SNHLY and CDR2 FYNNEI. V lost 6 bases and J 2 bases, leaving 10 bases between the germline ends. The CDR3 DNA reads TGTGCCAGCAGACCTACAGAGAACTATGGCTACACCTTC. It is translated as CASRPTENYGYTF.

This chain connects TRBV6-5 to TRBJ2-3, with D uncertain. V was cut by 3 bases and J by 0 bases, with 10 bases left in between. The germline gives CDR1 MNHEY, CDR2 SVGAGI. This CDR3 comprises 15 residues. CDR3 in DNA: TGTGCCAGCAGTTATTCGTGGGCTAGCACAGATACGCAGTATTTT. Its translation: CASSYSWASTDTQYF.

V usage is TRBV7-9 and J usage is TRBJ2-3; 8 bases match TRBD2. The V and J ends lost 3 bases and 0 bases, in that order; junction bases with no gene match: 8. The CDR3 has 17 amino acids. Looked up from germline, CDR1 is SEHNR and CDR2 is FQNEAQ (reference sequence). This chain's CDR3 is CASSFGSGGTSTDTQYF. CDR3 nucleotide sequence: TGTGCCAGCAGCTTTGGGAGCGGGGGAACTAGCACAGATACGCAGTATTTT.